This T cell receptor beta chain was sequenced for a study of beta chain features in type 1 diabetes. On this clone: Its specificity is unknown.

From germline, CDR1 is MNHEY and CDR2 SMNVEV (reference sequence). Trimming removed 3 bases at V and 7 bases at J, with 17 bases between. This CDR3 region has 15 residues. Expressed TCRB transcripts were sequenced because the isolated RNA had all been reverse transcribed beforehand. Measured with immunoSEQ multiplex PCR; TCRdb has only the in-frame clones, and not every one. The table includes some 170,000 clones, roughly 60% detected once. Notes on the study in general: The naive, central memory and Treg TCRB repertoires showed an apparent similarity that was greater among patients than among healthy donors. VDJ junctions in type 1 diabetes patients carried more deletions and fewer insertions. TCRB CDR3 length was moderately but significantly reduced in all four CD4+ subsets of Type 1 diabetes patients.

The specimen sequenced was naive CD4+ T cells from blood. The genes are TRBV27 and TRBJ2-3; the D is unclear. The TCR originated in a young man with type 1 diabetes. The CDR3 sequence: CASSFSRDGPYTQYF. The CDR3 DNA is TGTGCCAGCAGTTTCTCTCGTGACGGGCCTTATACGCAGTATTTT.